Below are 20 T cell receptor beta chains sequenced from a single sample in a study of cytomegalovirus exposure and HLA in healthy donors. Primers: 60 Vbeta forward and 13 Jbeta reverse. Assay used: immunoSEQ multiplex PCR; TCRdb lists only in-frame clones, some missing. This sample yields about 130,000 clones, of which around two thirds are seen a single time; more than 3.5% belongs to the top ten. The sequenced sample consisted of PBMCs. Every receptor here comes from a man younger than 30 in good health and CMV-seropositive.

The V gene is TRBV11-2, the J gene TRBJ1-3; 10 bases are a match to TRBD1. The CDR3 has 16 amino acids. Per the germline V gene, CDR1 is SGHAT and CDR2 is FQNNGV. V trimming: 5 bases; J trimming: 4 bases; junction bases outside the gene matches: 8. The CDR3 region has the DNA TGTGCCAGCAGCCGGGACAGGGGACGGGCGGGAAACACCATATATTTT. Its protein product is CASSRDRGRAGNTIYF.

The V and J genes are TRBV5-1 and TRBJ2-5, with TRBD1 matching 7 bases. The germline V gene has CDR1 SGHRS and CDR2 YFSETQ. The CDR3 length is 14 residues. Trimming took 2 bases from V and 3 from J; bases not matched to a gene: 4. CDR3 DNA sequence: TGCGCCAGCAGCTTTCGGGACAGCAAAGAGACCCAGTACTTC. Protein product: CASSFRDSKETQYF.

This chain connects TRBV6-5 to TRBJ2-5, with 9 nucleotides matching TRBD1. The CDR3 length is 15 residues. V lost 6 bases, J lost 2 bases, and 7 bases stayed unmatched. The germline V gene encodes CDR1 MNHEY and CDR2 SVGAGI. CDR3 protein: CASSAQGAGQETQYF. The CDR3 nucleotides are TGTGCCAGCAGCGCACAGGGGGCGGGGCAAGAGACCCAGTACTTC.

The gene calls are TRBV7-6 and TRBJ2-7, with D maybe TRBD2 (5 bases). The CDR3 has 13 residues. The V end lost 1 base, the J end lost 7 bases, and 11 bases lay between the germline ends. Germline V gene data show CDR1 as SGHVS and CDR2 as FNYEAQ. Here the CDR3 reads CASSLVQRGEQYF. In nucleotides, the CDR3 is TGTGCCAGCAGCTTAGTTCAGCGCGGGGAGCAGTACTTC.

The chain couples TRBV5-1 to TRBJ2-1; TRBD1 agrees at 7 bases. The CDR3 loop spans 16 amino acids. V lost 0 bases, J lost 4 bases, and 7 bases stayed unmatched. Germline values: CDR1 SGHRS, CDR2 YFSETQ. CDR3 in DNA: TGCGCCAGCAGCTTGGAAGCAGGGGGACAATACAATGAGCAGTTCTTC. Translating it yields CASSLEAGGQYNEQFF.

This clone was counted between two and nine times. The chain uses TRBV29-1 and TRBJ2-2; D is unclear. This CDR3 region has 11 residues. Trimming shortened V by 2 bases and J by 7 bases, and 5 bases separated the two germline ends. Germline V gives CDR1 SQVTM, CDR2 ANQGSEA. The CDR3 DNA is TGCAGCGTTGAAATTTACGGGGAGCTGTTTTTT. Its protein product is CSVEIYGELFF.

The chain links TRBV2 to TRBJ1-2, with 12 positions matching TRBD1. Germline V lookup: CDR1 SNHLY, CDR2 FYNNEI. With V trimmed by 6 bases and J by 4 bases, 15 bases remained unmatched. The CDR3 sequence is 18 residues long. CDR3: CASRGPRDRGPGGYGYTF. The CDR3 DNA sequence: TGTGCCAGCAGAGGCCCCCGGGACAGGGGGCCAGGGGGCTATGGCTACACCTTC.

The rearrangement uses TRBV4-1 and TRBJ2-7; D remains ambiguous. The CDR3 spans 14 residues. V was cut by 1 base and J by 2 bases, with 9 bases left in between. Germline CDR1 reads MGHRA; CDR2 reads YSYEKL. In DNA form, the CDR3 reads TGCGCCAGCAGCCAAGGTGGCAGTGCCTACGAGCAGTACTTC. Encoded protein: CASSQGGSAYEQYF.

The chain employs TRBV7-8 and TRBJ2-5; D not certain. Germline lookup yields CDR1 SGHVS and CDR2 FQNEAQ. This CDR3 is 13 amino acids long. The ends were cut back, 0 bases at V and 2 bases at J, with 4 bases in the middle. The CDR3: CASSLALQETQYF. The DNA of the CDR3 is TGTGCCAGCAGCTTAGCTCTGCAAGAGACCCAGTACTTC.

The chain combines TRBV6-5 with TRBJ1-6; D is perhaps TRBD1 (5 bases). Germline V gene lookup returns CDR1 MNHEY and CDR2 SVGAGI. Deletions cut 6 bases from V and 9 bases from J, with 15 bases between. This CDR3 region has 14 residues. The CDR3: CASRGTGESSPLHF. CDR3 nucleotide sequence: TGTGCCAGCAGGGGGACGGGGGAAAGTTCACCCCTCCACTTT.

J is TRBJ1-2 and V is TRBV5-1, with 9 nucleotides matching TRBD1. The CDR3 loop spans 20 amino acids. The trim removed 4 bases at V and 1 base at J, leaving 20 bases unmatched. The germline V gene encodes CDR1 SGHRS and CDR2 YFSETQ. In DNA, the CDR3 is TGCGCCAGCAGCCCCCGAGGTTCCGGGACAGGGAGTGCCAGTAACTATGGCTACACCTTC. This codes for CASSPRGSGTGSASNYGYTF.

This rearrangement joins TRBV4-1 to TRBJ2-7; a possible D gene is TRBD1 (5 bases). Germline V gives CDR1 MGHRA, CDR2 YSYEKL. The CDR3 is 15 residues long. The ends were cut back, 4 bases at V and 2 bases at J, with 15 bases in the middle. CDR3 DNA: TGCGCCAGCAGCCGACCCCTGGGGCTAACCTACGAGCAGTACTTC. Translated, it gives CASSRPLGLTYEQYF.

The CDR3 is CASRVGGEQTQYF. As DNA, the CDR3 is TGTGCCAGCAGGGTAGGGGGGGAGCAGACCCAGTACTTC. J is TRBJ2-5 and V is TRBV28; weak D call: TRBD2 (7 bases). Germline V gene data show CDR1 as MDHEN and CDR2 as SYDVKM. V lost 6 bases and J 6 bases, leaving 14 bases between the germline ends. The CDR3 runs to 13 residues.

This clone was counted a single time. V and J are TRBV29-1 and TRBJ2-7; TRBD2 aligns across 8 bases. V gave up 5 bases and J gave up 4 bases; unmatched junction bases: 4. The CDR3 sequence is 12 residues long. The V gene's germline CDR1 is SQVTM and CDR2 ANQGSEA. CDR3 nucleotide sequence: TGCAGCGTTAGCGGGAGTCAATACGAGCAGTACTTC. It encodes CSVSGSQYEQYF.

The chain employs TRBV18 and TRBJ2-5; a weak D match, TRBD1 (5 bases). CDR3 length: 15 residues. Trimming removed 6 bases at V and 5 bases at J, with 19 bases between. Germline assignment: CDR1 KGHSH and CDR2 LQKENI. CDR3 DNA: TGTGCCAGCTCCCCCAGGGTGCAGGTCCGTGAGACCCAGTACTTC. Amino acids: CASSPRVQVRETQYF.

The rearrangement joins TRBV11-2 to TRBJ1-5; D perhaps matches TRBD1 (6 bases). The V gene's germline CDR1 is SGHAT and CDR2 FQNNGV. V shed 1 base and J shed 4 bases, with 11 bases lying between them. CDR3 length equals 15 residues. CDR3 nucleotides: TGTGCCAGCAGCTTAGGAGGGGGTCGGAATCAGCCCCAGCATTTT. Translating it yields CASSLGGGRNQPQHF.

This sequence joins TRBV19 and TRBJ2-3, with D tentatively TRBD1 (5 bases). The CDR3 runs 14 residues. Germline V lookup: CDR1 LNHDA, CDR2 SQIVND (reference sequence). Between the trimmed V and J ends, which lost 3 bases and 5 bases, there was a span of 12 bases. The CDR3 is CASSMGPQGDTQYF. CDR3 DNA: TGTGCCAGTAGTATGGGGCCCCAGGGAGATACGCAGTATTTT.

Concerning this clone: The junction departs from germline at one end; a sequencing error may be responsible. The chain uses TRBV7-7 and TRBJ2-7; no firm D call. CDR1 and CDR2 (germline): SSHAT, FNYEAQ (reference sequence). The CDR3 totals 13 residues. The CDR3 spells CASSISKNYEQYF. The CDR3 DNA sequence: TGTGCTAGCAGCATAAGCAAGAACTACGAGCAGTACTTC.

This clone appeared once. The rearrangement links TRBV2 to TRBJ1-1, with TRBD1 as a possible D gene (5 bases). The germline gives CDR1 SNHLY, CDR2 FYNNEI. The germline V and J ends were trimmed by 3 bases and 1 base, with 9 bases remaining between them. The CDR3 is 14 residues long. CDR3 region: CASSERGGNTEAFF. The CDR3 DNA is TGTGCCAGCAGTGAGAGGGGAGGGAACACTGAAGCTTTCTTT. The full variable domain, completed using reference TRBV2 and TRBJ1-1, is EPEVTQTPSHQVTQMGQEVILRCVPISNHLYFYWYRQILGQKVEFLVSFYNNEISEKSEIFDDQFSVERPDGSNFTLKIRSTKLEDSAMYFCASSERGGNTEAFFGQGTRLTVV.

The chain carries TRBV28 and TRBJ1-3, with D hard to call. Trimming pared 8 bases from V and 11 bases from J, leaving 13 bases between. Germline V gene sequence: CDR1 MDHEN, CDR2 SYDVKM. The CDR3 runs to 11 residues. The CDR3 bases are TGTGCCAGCCAGAAACAAGTGTCCATATATTTT. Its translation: CASQKQVSIYF.